The present TCR beta chain was sequenced within a study of cytomegalovirus exposure and HLA in healthy donors. Study-wide results and caveats: In the analysis, some V segments, TRBV6-2 and TRBV6-3 included, were excluded as indistinguishable. Sequencing depth across donors, presence/absence analyses assumed, was roughly uniform. Most TCRs appeared rarely, but some public TCRs recurred in many donors.

60 Vbeta and 13 Jbeta primers were used in PCR. TCRdb keeps only in-frame clones here, not all; method: immunoSEQ multiplex PCR. The table records some 90,000 clones, over 70% of them present only once. Comment on this clone: The antigen remains undetermined.

The germline V gene has CDR1 SGHTA and CDR2 FQGNSA. With 9 bases clipped from V and 7 bases from J, the junction kept 5 bases outside the gene matches. CDR3 length: 13 residues. This TCR came from a man aged 40-49 years in good health and CMV-seronegative. This chain connects TRBV7-2 to TRBJ2-1; 11 positions match TRBD2. The material sequenced was PBMCs. The DNA for the CDR3 is TGTGCCAGTAGCGGGGGGGCTTGGAATGAGCAGTTCTTC. Amino acid sequence: CASSGGAWNEQFF.